The 25 T cell receptor beta chains below all came from one sample that was sequenced in a study of blood T cells in healthy people across ages. Primers used in a second PCR of about 6 to 11 cycles were a sample-barcoded 5' primer and a J-beta primer mix. MiXCR, applied by TCRdb to the 5' RACE reads, yields one record per CDR3 protein. The sample comprises fewer than 1,200,000 distinct CDR3 sequences, approximately 25% of which are singletons, and approximately 0.7% rests with the top ten. These data were likewise used in another study, on T cells of mothers and their children.

Sequencing was done on a sample of blood. These receptors all stem from a girl aged 2-9 years in good health.

The rearrangement joins TRBV12-3 or TRBV12-4 to TRBJ2-2, with no clear D. CDR3 length: 16 residues. Trimming shortened V by 4 bases and J by 3 bases, and 15 bases separated the two germline ends. As DNA, the CDR3 is TGTGCCAGCAGTTCCCCAATCAGCGCAGACACCGGGGAGCTGTTTTTT. Protein: CASSSPISADTGELFF.

This clonotype was seen only a few times. Compared with germline, one end of the junction differs, possibly owing to a read error. The V gene is TRBV9, the J gene TRBJ2-2; D is possibly TRBD2 (6 bases). Germline CDR1 SGDLS, CDR2 YYNGEE. The CDR3 length is 16 residues. The CDR3 spells CAGSAQGGLSTGELFF. In DNA form, the CDR3 reads TGTGCCGGCAGCGCCCAAGGAGGGCTTTCCACCGGGGAGCTGTTTTTT.

This clonotype was picked up a small number of times. CDR3 sequence (DNA): TGCAGCGTGGAAAAACAGGGGGTCGCTAGCACAGATACGCAGTATTTT. Its translation is CSVEKQGVASTDTQYF. The chain recombines TRBV29-1 with TRBJ2-3; 8 nucleotides agree with TRBD1. The J segment lost 0 bases and the V segment lost 6 bases, leaving 11 bases of the junction unmatched. The germline V gene encodes CDR1 SQVTM and CDR2 ANQGSEA. This CDR3 comprises 16 residues.

The J gene is TRBJ2-5, the V gene TRBV29-1, with 9 bases matching TRBD2. The J call is uncertain, as TRBJ2-7 better fits the DNA end. CDR1 and CDR2 from the germline V gene are SQVTM and ANQGSEA. The CDR3 covers 15 residues. The CDR3 loop is CSVEDRLADSYEQYF. Here the CDR3 DNA reads TGCAGCGTCGAGGACCGACTAGCGGACTCCTACGAGCAGTACTTC.

The rearrangement links TRBV5-6 to TRBJ2-7; D not resolved. Germline CDR1 SGHDT, CDR2 YYEEEE. V was clipped by 4 bases and J by 5 bases, with 10 bases between them. The CDR3 runs 12 residues. Here the CDR3 DNA reads TGTGCCAGCAGCACGCATGTCGACGAGCAGTACTTC. Its protein product is CASSTHVDEQYF.

This clonotype was recorded once. The chain joins TRBV9 to TRBJ1-1, with 7 nucleotides matching TRBD1. V was pared by 5 bases and J by 0 bases, with 7 bases of the junction left unmatched. This CDR3 contains 15 residues. Germline values: CDR1 SGDLS, CDR2 YYNGEE. This CDR3 reads CASSYRGSMNTEAFF. The CDR3 DNA follows: TGTGCCAGCAGTTACAGGGGATCAATGAACACTGAAGCTTTCTTT.

V usage is TRBV2 and J usage is TRBJ2-5, with 10 bases lining up with TRBD2. CDR1 and CDR2 (germline): SNHLY, FYNNEI. The CDR3 has 14 amino acids. The V and J ends lost 7 bases and 2 bases, in that order; junction bases with no gene match: 4. This chain's CDR3 is CASIAGGEQETQYF. CDR3 in DNA: TGTGCCAGCATAGCGGGAGGTGAACAAGAGACCCAGTACTTC.

The sample holds many counts of this clonotype. The V call is TRBV6-5, the J call TRBJ2-7; D is possibly TRBD2 (5 bases). Germline CDR1 and CDR2: MNHEY and SVGAGI. The V end lost 5 bases, the J end lost 3 bases, and 11 bases lay between the germline ends. The CDR3 has 13 amino acids. CDR3 coding DNA: TGTGCCAGCAGTCCCGCCGGGGTCTACGAGCAGTACTTC. Protein: CASSPAGVYEQYF.

This clonotype was seen a handful of times. The junction does not match germline at one end; this may be a read error. V gene TRBV20-1 combines with J gene TRBJ2-6, with TRBD1 as a possible D gene (6 bases). CDR1 is DFQATT, CDR2 SNEGSKA, per germline (reference sequence). The CDR3 covers 14 residues. CDR3 nucleotide sequence: TGCAGTGCTATACAGGGCTCTGGGGCCGACGTCCTGACTTTC. Translating gives CSAIQGSGADVLTF.

This clonotype was detected a few times. Written as DNA, the CDR3 is TGTGCCAGCAGCCAAGATTTCGACAGGGGAAGCGGCTACACCTTC. This translates into CASSQDFDRGSGYTF. This chain links TRBV3-1 with TRBJ1-2; the match to TRBD1 covers 8 bases. The CDR3 is 15 amino acids. The V gene's germline CDR1 is LGHDT and CDR2 YNNKEL (reference sequence). V trimming: 0 bases; J trimming: 8 bases; junction bases outside the gene matches: 8.

This clonotype has just a few counts. The chain links TRBV3-1 to TRBJ2-7; 7 bases fit TRBD1. With V trimmed by 1 base and J by 6 bases, 9 bases remained unmatched. CDR1 LGHDT and CDR2 YNNKEL come from the germline V gene (reference sequence). The CDR3 is 15 residues long. In DNA, the CDR3 is TGTGCCAGCAGCCAAGGGGGGACAGCTACCTGCGAGCAGTACTTC. Protein: CASSQGGTATCEQYF.

This clonotype appeared many times. V usage is TRBV28 and J usage is TRBJ2-2; D is unresolved. The CDR3 extends over 12 amino acids. The V end lost 4 bases, the J end lost 3 bases, and 3 bases lay between the germline ends. Germline values: CDR1 MDHEN, CDR2 SYDVKM. The CDR3 DNA sequence: TGTGCCAGCAGTTCTGACACCGGGGAGCTGTTTTTT. Its protein product is CASSSDTGELFF.

The rearrangement links TRBV18 to TRBJ1-1; a possible D gene is TRBD1 (6 bases). Germline CDR1 KGHSH, CDR2 LQKENI. The CDR3 has 14 residues. V shed 9 bases and J shed 1 base, with 15 bases lying between them. The CDR3 region is CASLDRTSNTEAFF. The CDR3 nucleotides read TGTGCCAGTTTGGACAGAACCTCGAACACTGAAGCTTTCTTT. Together with reference TRBV18 and TRBJ1-1, the CDR3 gives the full variable domain: NAGVMQNPRHLVRRRGQEARLRCSPMKGHSHVYWYRQLPEEGLKFMVYLQKENIIDESGMPKERFSAEFPKEGPSILRIQQVVRGDSAAYFCASLDRTSNTEAFFGQGTRLTVV.

The sample holds a few counts of this clonotype. This chain links TRBV2 with TRBJ2-1; maybe TRBD2 (6 bases). Germline CDR1 is SNHLY and CDR2 is FYNNEI. This CDR3 contains 14 residues. V lost 8 bases to trimming and J lost 7 bases, with 18 bases between them. The CDR3 reads CASGDGPGRNEQFF. In DNA, the CDR3 is TGTGCCAGCGGGGATGGGCCAGGGAGGAATGAGCAGTTCTTC.

This clonotype was counted between two and nine times. V usage is TRBV6-2 or TRBV6-3 and J usage is TRBJ2-4; TRBD1 is a possible D gene (6 bases). Germline assignment: CDR1 MNHEY and CDR2 SVGEGT. The CDR3 length is 15 residues. V lost 5 bases, J lost 9 bases, and 20 bases lay in between. The CDR3 reads CASSQPTGTEGIQYF. The CDR3 DNA sequence: TGTGCCAGCAGTCAACCCACAGGGACCGAGGGCATTCAGTACTTC.

The chain employs TRBV4-3 and TRBJ2-2; D is perhaps TRBD2 (7 bases). CDR1 LGHNA and CDR2 YSLEER come from the germline V gene. Trimming took off 4 bases at V and 0 bases at J, with 15 bases between the two ends. The CDR3 consists of 17 residues. CDR3 coding DNA: TGCGCCAGCAGCCCCTTAATCGGGGGGCCGAACACCGGGGAGCTGTTTTTT. Encoded protein: CASSPLIGGPNTGELFF.

The sample holds a few counts of this clonotype. This chain joins TRBV28 and TRBJ2-7; 7 positions agree with TRBD1. The V and J ends lost 8 bases and 3 bases, in that order; junction bases with no gene match: 7. The germline V gene encodes CDR1 MDHEN and CDR2 SYDVKM. The CDR3 runs 13 residues. The CDR3 DNA reads as TGTGCCAGCGGACATAGACAGGGCTACGAGCAGTACTTC. Translation: CASGHRQGYEQYF.

This clonotype was observed a few times. The chain combines TRBV12-3 or TRBV12-4 with TRBJ1-1; 11 bases map to TRBD1. The CDR3 loop spans 12 amino acids. The trim removed 7 bases at V and 13 bases at J, leaving 8 bases unmatched. DNA of the CDR3: TGTGCCAGCACGTTGGGGGGACAGGGGGTTTTCTTT. Its protein is CASTLGGQGVFF.

The V gene is TRBV10-3, the J gene TRBJ1-2; D is undetermined. Germline CDR1 and CDR2: ENHRY and SYGVKD. The CDR3 is made up of 10 amino acids. Trimming pared 11 bases from V and 8 bases from J, leaving 12 bases between. The CDR3: CAASENGYTF. The CDR3, as DNA: TGTGCCGCTTCAGAGAACGGCTACACCTTC.

The chain recombines TRBV29-1 with TRBJ2-1; 7 bases are a match to TRBD1. The germline CDR1 and CDR2 sequences are SQVTM and ANQGSEA. After removal of 6 bases from V and 7 bases from J, the junction contained 9 bases not matched to a gene. The CDR3 length is 13 residues. The CDR3 DNA reads TGCAGCGTGACCCGACAGGGTGGGAATGAGCAGTTCTTC. It yields the protein CSVTRQGGNEQFF.

The chain employs TRBV20-1 and TRBJ2-3; a weak D match, TRBD1 (6 bases). The CDR3 is 13 residues long. Germline V gene data show CDR1 as DFQATT and CDR2 as SNEGSKA (reference sequence). V was trimmed by 4 bases and J by 2 bases, leaving 10 bases between them. The CDR3 DNA reads TGCAGTGCTATCCCAGGGGCCACAGATACGCAGTATTTT. Encoded protein: CSAIPGATDTQYF.

The sample holds a few counts of this clonotype. The gene calls are TRBV6-1 and TRBJ2-7, with D perhaps matching TRBD1 (5 bases). V was pared by 8 bases and J by 3 bases, with 14 bases between. CDR1 is MNHNS and CDR2 is SASEGT in the germline V gene. The CDR3 runs to 13 residues. The chain's CDR3 is CASFGHLGYEQYF. The CDR3, as DNA: TGTGCCAGCTTTGGACACTTGGGCTACGAGCAGTACTTC.

This clonotype came up a few times. The chain links TRBV12-3 or TRBV12-4 to TRBJ2-7; 9 bases are shared with TRBD2. This CDR3 comprises 16 residues. J gave up 3 bases and V 5 bases, and 11 bases lay outside the gene matches. In DNA form, the CDR3 reads TGTGCCAGCAGTGCCTCGATAGCGGGGGCATTCTACGAGCAGTACTTC. Protein sequence: CASSASIAGAFYEQYF.

This clonotype was seen more than once but under ten times. The chain combines TRBV27 with TRBJ2-7; no reliable D call. Looked up from germline, CDR1 is MNHEY and CDR2 is SMNVEV (reference sequence). Trimming stripped 0 bases from V and 6 bases from J, with 9 bases between. CDR3 length: 13 amino acids. CDR3 amino acids: CASSLSIGSEQYF. The CDR3 DNA reads TGTGCCAGCAGTTTATCTATAGGCAGCGAGCAGTACTTC.

This clonotype turned up a few times. This rearrangement joins TRBV5-5 to TRBJ1-6; D possibly corresponds to TRBD1 (5 bases). Germline V gives CDR1 SGHKS, CDR2 YYEKEE (reference sequence). The CDR3 consists of 14 residues. Trimming stripped 4 bases from V and 2 bases from J, with 7 bases between. The DNA for the CDR3 is TGTGCCAGCAGCGGGGCAGCCTATAATTCACCCCTCCACTTT. This translates into CASSGAAYNSPLHF.